This TCR beta chain was identified in a study of T cell responses to AZD1222 COVID-19 vaccine. General study points: The span of vaccine-associated CD4 TCRs extended across spike, with dominance at 160-218 and 743-854. It should be noted that donors were predominantly white British and more often female, and clonal diversity was possibly underestimated.

The protocol was immunoSEQ multiplex PCR, while the TCRdb copy is restricted to in-frame clones and leaves out a portion. Of approximately 140,000 clones in the sample, 94% were seen once. The CDR3 runs to 14 residues. Deletions cut 2 bases from V and 9 bases from J, with 14 bases between. Per the germline V gene, CDR1 is SGHDN and CDR2 is FVKESK. As for this clone: The antigen remains unidentified.

The chain combines TRBV14 with TRBJ1-5; tentative D call: TRBD1 (5 bases). This specimen was peripheral blood, taken on day 0 of AZD1222 vaccination. This TCR derives from an adult in good health. The DNA for the CDR3 is TGTGCCAGCAGCCAACTGCACGGAAGGGGGCCCCAGCATTTT. It encodes CASSQLHGRGPQHF.